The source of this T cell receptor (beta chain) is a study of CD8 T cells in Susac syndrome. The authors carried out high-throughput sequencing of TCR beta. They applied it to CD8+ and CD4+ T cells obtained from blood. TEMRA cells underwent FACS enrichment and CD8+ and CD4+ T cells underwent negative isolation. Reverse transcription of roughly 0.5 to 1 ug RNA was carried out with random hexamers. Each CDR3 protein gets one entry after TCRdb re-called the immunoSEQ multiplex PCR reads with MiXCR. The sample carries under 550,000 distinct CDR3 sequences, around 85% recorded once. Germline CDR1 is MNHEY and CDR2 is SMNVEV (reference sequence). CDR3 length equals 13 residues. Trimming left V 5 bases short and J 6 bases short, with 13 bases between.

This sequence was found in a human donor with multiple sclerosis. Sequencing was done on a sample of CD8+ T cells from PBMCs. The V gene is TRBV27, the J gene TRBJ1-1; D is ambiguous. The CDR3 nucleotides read TGTGCCAGCAGTGCGGTTTGGATGTCTGAAGCTTTCTTT. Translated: CASSAVWMSEAFF.